The clone carrying this T cell receptor beta chain was seen a handful of times. The source of the sample is a study of blood T cell repertoires in COVID-19. Profiling relied on immunoSEQ multiplex PCR, and the TCRdb table lists in-frame clones only, not all of them. The data show hundreds of thousands of clones, with 80% seen just once and 6.5% to 8.5% held by the top ten. This CDR3 region has 17 residues. V lost 4 bases to trimming and J lost 1 base; unmatched junction nucleotides: 9. Germline V gene lookup returns CDR1 SGHRS and CDR2 YFSETQ. The source material was PBMCs or T cells enriched from blood (not recorded which). The V and J genes are TRBV5-1 and TRBJ2-3; 10 nucleotides line up with TRBD1. This clonotype was sampled from a woman aged 40 to 50 with acute COVID-19. For the CDR3, the DNA is TGCGCCAGCAGCCGACGACCAGGGACAGGGGGCACAGATACGCAGTATTTT. Translated, it gives CASSRRPGTGGTDTQYF.